This entry is about one TCR beta chain. From germline, CDR1 is SNHLY and CDR2 FYNNEI. This CDR3 comprises 14 residues. Trimming shortened V by 2 bases and J by 3 bases, and 11 bases separated the two germline ends. This sample was taken from a study of PD-L1 blockade in urothelial cancer. Data came from immunoSEQ multiplex PCR; TCRdb stores just in-frame clones and leaves some out. Of tens of thousands of clones in the sample, approximately 87% were seen once. Time point in this sample: pretreatment peripheral blood. The sequences come from PBMCs, collected around atezolizumab (anti-PD-L1) treatment. This chain joins TRBV2 and TRBJ2-7; no reliable D call. The origin of this receptor is a man aged 55 to 69 with urothelial cancer. CDR3 bases: TGTGCCAGCAGTGAAAACAGAGCAGGCTACGAGCAGTACTTC. Translation: CASSENRAGYEQYF. The whole variable domain, filled in from reference TRBV2 and TRBJ2-7, reads EPEVTQTPSHQVTQMGQEVILRCVPISNHLYFYWYRQILGQKVEFLVSFYNNEISEKSEIFDDQFSVERPDGSNFTLKIRSTKLEDSAMYFCASSENRAGYEQYFGPGTRLTVT.